This TCR beta chain was identified in a study of blood T cell repertoires in COVID-19. Clones were read by immunoSEQ multiplex PCR, and TCRdb kept only the in-frame ones, dropping some. The table shows about 93,000 clones, with under 90% occurring only once. The length of the CDR3 is 11 residues. CDR1 is LNHDA, CDR2 SQIVND, per germline (reference sequence). The V and J ends lost 9 bases and 12 bases, in that order; junction bases with no gene match: 6. The sequence was obtained from a human donor with active COVID-19. The donor label of this sample is uncertain. The sample taken for sequencing was peripheral blood. The genes are TRBV19 and TRBJ1-4; TRBD1 agrees at 8 bases. CDR3 region: CASGQGNELFF. CDR3 DNA sequence: TGTGCCAGCGGACAGGGCAACGAACTGTTTTTT.